The source of this T cell receptor beta chain is a study of radiation and T cells in renal cell carcinoma. The overall study: Nephrectomy followed 15 Gy stereotactic body radiation by 4 weeks.

Comment on this clone: Its antigen is not identified.

Sequencing used immunoSEQ multiplex PCR; TCRdb keeps in-frame clones, though not all of them. The profile shows under 25,000 clones, 60% to 80% of them singletons. The germline V gene has CDR1 WSHSY and CDR2 SAAADI. The germline V and J ends were trimmed by 4 bases and 6 bases, with 10 bases remaining between them. The CDR3 contains 12 residues. Study-level findings and limits: From baseline, blood top tumor clonotypes peaked at 2 weeks post-radiation. No pretreatment tumor biopsies were available for baseline clonotypes.

Regarding time point: baseline pretreatment blood. Regarding treatment: 15 Gy SBRT to primary tumor, nephrectomy 4 weeks later. The tumor was a clear cell renal cell carcinoma. The J gene is TRBJ2-7, the V gene TRBV10-2; TRBD1 might be the D (6 bases). Specimen: blood, collected from a patient whose treatment included radiotherapy and nephrectomy. This TCR derives from a man in his 60s with renal cell carcinoma. CDR3 bases: TGCGCCAGCAGTGGACAAGGGGGCGAGCAGTACTTC. Translated: CASSGQGGEQYF.